Following are 18 T cell receptor beta chains from one sample sequenced in a study of neoadjuvant anti-PD-1 for oral cavity cancer. Measured with immunoSEQ multiplex PCR; TCRdb has only the in-frame clones, and not every one. The profile shows about 14,000 clones, about four fifths of them singletons. Time point specified: after neoadjuvant nivolumab, at surgical resection. Here the sequenced sample was PBMCs, taken after nivolumab (anti-PD-1) treatment. The receptors stem from a person aged 35-79 years with oral cavity squamous cell carcinoma.

The chain is built from TRBV18 and TRBJ2-7, with D unresolved. CDR1 KGHSH and CDR2 LQKENI come from the germline V gene. V was clipped by 3 bases and J by 7 bases, with 19 bases between them. The CDR3 extends over 15 amino acids. The CDR3 bases are TGTGCCAGCTCACCTGCCGGGCCTAACCCTGGGGAGCAGTACTTC. This gives the protein CASSPAGPNPGEQYF.

This clone was seen once. The chain employs TRBV5-8 and TRBJ2-1, with 15 bases matching TRBD2. Looked up from germline, CDR1 is SGHTS and CDR2 is YDEGEE. Unmatched junction bases numbered 6, after V lost 3 bases and J lost 8 bases. This CDR3 spans 16 amino acids. In nucleotides, the CDR3 is TGTGCCAGCAGCTCGGGACTAGCGGGAGGAATCCATGAGCAGTTCTTC. Translated: CASSSGLAGGIHEQFF.

The chain employs TRBV5-1 and TRBJ2-1; 9 bases map to TRBD1. CDR3 length equals 14 residues. Germline V gene sequence: CDR1 SGHRS, CDR2 YFSETQ. Trimming at V came to 7 bases and at J to 8 bases, leaving 10 bases not matched to a gene. The CDR3 reads CASRLGQGSYEQFF. Written as DNA, the CDR3 is TGCGCCAGCCGACTGGGACAGGGCTCATATGAGCAGTTCTTC.

This sequence joins TRBV19 and TRBJ2-3; 7 nucleotides match TRBD2. This CDR3 region has 15 residues. In germline, CDR1 is LNHDA, CDR2 SQIVND (reference sequence). V was clipped by 3 bases and J by 1 base; unmatched bases: 4. CDR3 loop: CASSMREGGTDTQYF. The CDR3 bases are TGTGCCAGTAGTATGAGGGAGGGCGGCACAGATACGCAGTATTTT.

This clone was counted a few times. J is TRBJ2-4 and V is TRBV5-1; 7 nucleotides agree with TRBD1. Germline V gene lookup returns CDR1 SGHRS and CDR2 YFSETQ. The CDR3 contains 19 residues. The junction had 19 bases not matched to a gene; V was cut back by 1 base and J by 6 bases. This CDR3 is CASSLSSSTLANRGNIQYF. The CDR3 DNA reads as TGCGCCAGCAGCTTGTCTTCATCGACTCTAGCCAACAGGGGAAACATTCAGTACTTC.

The chain recombines TRBV28 with TRBJ1-2; D possibly corresponds to TRBD1 (6 bases). The ends were cut back, 5 bases at V and 4 bases at J, with 14 bases in the middle. This CDR3 comprises 14 residues. CDR1 and CDR2 (germline): MDHEN, SYDVKM. CDR3 nucleotide sequence: TGTGCCAGCAGTCTAAGAGGGGGTGGCTATGGCTACACCTTC. It translates to CASSLRGGGYGYTF.

The rearrangement uses TRBV7-2 and TRBJ1-4, with D uncertain. V shed 3 bases and J shed 8 bases, with 10 bases lying between them. Germline CDR1 SGHTA, CDR2 FQGNSA. This CDR3 comprises 13 residues. The CDR3 protein is CASSFRPGEKLFF. The CDR3, as DNA: TGTGCCAGCAGCTTCCGCCCTGGGGAAAAACTGTTTTTT.

There are a few counts of this clone. J is TRBJ2-7 and V is TRBV28; 9 nucleotides agree with TRBD2. This CDR3 region has 14 residues. CDR1 MDHEN and CDR2 SYDVKM come from the germline V gene. V lost 7 bases, J lost 5 bases, and 9 bases stayed unmatched. The CDR3 here is CASIRSGSWDEQYF. The DNA for the CDR3 is TGTGCCAGCATCCGTAGCGGGAGTTGGGACGAGCAGTACTTC.

The rearrangement joins TRBV15 to TRBJ1-5; 7 bases align to TRBD1. Germline V lookup: CDR1 LNHNV, CDR2 YYDKDF (reference sequence). The CDR3 spans 14 residues. The V gene end was trimmed by 3 bases and the J gene end by 4 bases; junction bases not matched to a gene: 3. CDR3 coding DNA: TGTGCCACCAGCAGGCAGGGGGAGAATCAGCCCCAGCATTTT. Amino acid sequence: CATSRQGENQPQHF. The whole variable domain, remainder taken from reference TRBV15 and TRBJ1-5, is DAMVIQNPRYQVTQFGKPVTLSCSQTLNHNVMYWYQQKSSQAPKLLFHYYDKDFNNEADTPDNFQSRRPNTSFCFLDIRSPGLGDTAMYLCATSRQGENQPQHFGDGTRLSIL.

The sample holds a few counts of this clone. The rearrangement links TRBV2 to TRBJ1-2; TRBD1 is a possible D gene (5 bases). V gave up 0 bases and J gave up 7 bases, with 12 bases separating them. The CDR3 covers 14 residues. CDR1 and CDR2 (germline): SNHLY, FYNNEI. For the CDR3, the DNA is TGTGCCAGCAGTGAAGCGCTCGGGACTCTTGGCTACACCTTC. Its protein product is CASSEALGTLGYTF.

This clone appeared a single time. J is TRBJ2-2 and V is TRBV29-1, with 9 nucleotides matching TRBD1. CDR3 length: 14 amino acids. J was trimmed by 3 bases and V by 5 bases; bases with no gene match: 4. Germline V gene data show CDR1 as SQVTM and CDR2 as ANQGSEA. CDR3 sequence: CSVKTGGDTGELFF. The CDR3, as DNA: TGCAGCGTTAAGACAGGGGGGGACACCGGGGAGCTGTTTTTT.

The chain combines TRBV10-3 with TRBJ2-1; TRBD2 might be the D (5 bases). Trimming took off 2 bases at V and 3 bases at J, with 14 bases between the two ends. Germline V CDR1 and CDR2: ENHRY, SYGVKD. CDR3 length equals 16 residues. The CDR3 here is CAISEPGLTGYNEQFF. The CDR3 DNA follows: TGTGCCATCAGTGAGCCAGGACTTACCGGCTACAATGAGCAGTTCTTC.

The chain uses TRBV6-5 and TRBJ2-7; D possibly corresponds to TRBD2 (6 bases). The CDR3 covers 14 residues. Trimming stripped 7 bases from V and 0 bases from J, with 13 bases between. CDR1 MNHEY and CDR2 SVGAGI come from the germline V gene. The CDR3 coding sequence is TGTGCCAGCACCGGCGGGGCCCACTCCTACGAGCAGTACTTC. Protein sequence: CASTGGAHSYEQYF.

This chain joins TRBV14 and TRBJ2-1, with a possible D match to TRBD2 (5 bases). This CDR3 is built from 19 residues. Germline values: CDR1 SGHDN, CDR2 FVKESK. V lost 4 bases, J lost 7 bases, and 29 bases lay in between. The CDR3 DNA reads TGTGCCAGCAGCCCCCGTCCCCGAGTTGGTCTAGTTTCGGGGAATGAGCAGTTCTTC. Encoded protein: CASSPRPRVGLVSGNEQFF.

This rearrangement joins TRBV29-1 to TRBJ2-1; 8 nucleotides line up with TRBD1. From germline, CDR1 is SQVTM and CDR2 ANQGSEA. Germline trimming cut 0 bases from V and 6 bases from J; bases unmatched to any gene: 7. This CDR3 has 15 amino acids. DNA for the CDR3: TGCAGCGTTGAAGATCTTGGTACAGGGGGCAATGAGCAGTTCTTC. Encoded protein: CSVEDLGTGGNEQFF.

The chain employs TRBV6-5 and TRBJ1-1; D remains ambiguous. Per the germline V gene, CDR1 is MNHEY and CDR2 is SVGAGI. The CDR3 has 14 amino acids. V dropped 0 bases and J dropped 3 bases, with 8 bases sitting between them. CDR3 loop: CASSYSGGYTEAFF. The CDR3 DNA reads TGTGCCAGCAGTTACTCTGGCGGTTACACTGAAGCTTTCTTT.

This clone showed up just a few times. The genes are TRBV10-2 and TRBJ1-1; D gene ambiguous. This CDR3 region has 15 residues. CDR1 WSHSY and CDR2 SAAADI come from the germline V gene. V was trimmed by 0 bases and J by 1 base, leaving 9 bases between them. The CDR3 sequence is CASSESGLPNTEAFF. The CDR3, as DNA: TGCGCCAGCAGTGAGTCAGGCCTACCGAACACTGAAGCTTTCTTT.

This chain connects TRBV28 to TRBJ2-7; 10 nucleotides agree with TRBD1. The CDR3 covers 14 residues. Germline V lookup: CDR1 MDHEN, CDR2 SYDVKM. The V gene end was trimmed by 5 bases and the J gene end by 5 bases; junction bases not matched to a gene: 6. This CDR3 reads CASSLGTGENEQYF. The CDR3 nucleotides are TGTGCCAGCAGTCTTGGGACAGGGGAAAACGAGCAGTACTTC.